Listed below are T cell receptor beta chains from one sample, sequenced in a study of brain T cells in children with intractable seizures. Some clones are missing from TCRdb's copy, which holds only in-frame ones; the method was immunoSEQ multiplex PCR. The data show tens of thousands of clones, 90% to 95% seen once. Material: peripheral blood, obtained at surgery. The receptors derive from a boy less than two years old with tuberous sclerosis and intractable seizures. The CDR3 runs from the conserved cysteine through the conserved F or W. The order of the fields is D gene, CDR3 length, V gene, J gene, clone size, CDR3 DNA, CDR3 protein. A D gene is named only where the DNA matches it firmly. Clone size is shown for a subset of rows, as once, few, many or a class of expanded clone.

>NA|14|TRBV4-1|TRBJ1-3|NA
TGCGCCAGCAGCCCCCTCCCCATTGGAAACACCATATATTTT
CASSPLPIGNTIYF
>NA|15|TRBV18|TRBJ1-2|NA
TGTGCCAGCTCACCAAATCGGGGTGTCCCTATGGGCTACACCTTC
CASSPNRGVPMGYTF
>NA|13|TRBV7-9|TRBJ1-2|NA
TGTGCCAGCACCTCGGCTGAGGGCTATGGCTACACCTTC
CASTSAEGYGYTF
>NA|16|TRBV2|TRBJ2-4|NA
TGTGCCAGCAGCCAAAATCAGGCGGGGTCCAAAAACATTCAGTACTTC
CASSQNQAGSKNIQYF
>NA|14|TRBV5-1|TRBJ2-4|NA
TGCGCCAGCAGCTTGGTTGGAGAACCAAACATTCAGTACTTC
CASSLVGEPNIQYF
>TRBD1|13|TRBV19|TRBJ2-1|NA
TGTGCCAGTAGTAGGTCTACAGGGGATGGGCAGTTCTTC
CASSRSTGDGQFF
>NA|12|TRBV10-2|TRBJ1-1|NA
TGCGCCAGCACGGGGGGAGGCACTGAAGCTTTCTTT
CASTGGGTEAFF
>NA|13|TRBV2|TRBJ2-2|NA
TGTGCCAGCACCCCAGGGGCCTCCGGGGAGCTGTTTTTT
CASTPGASGELFF
>NA|13|TRBV7-3|TRBJ2-3|NA
TGTGCCAGCAGCTTACAACCCACAGATACGCAGTATTTT
CASSLQPTDTQYF
>NA|16|TRBV7-2|TRBJ2-7|NA
TGTGCCAGCAGCTTACACCTAGAAAGCGTCTCCTACGAGCAGTACTTC
CASSLHLESVSYEQYF
>TRBD2|17|TRBV7-7|TRBJ2-3|once
TGTGCTAGCAGCTTAGCTACGACTAGCGGACGCACAGATACGCAGTATTTT
CASSLATTSGRTDTQYF
>TRBD1|14|TRBV28|TRBJ2-7|NA
TGTGCCAGCAGACAAGACAGGGGTCGAGGTGAGCAGTACTTC
CASRQDRGRGEQYF
>NA|16|TRBV5-1|TRBJ1-4|NA
TGCGCCAGCAGTACTCGAACGGGCGGTGCTAATGAAAAACTGTTTTTT
CASSTRTGGANEKLFF
>NA|12|TRBV10-3|TRBJ2-7|NA
TGTGCCATCAGTGAGGGGACCCACGAGCAGTACTTC
CAISEGTHEQYF
>NA|13|TRBV28|TRBJ2-7|NA
TGTGCCAGCAGGCCGGGACAAAACTACGAGCAGTACTTC
CASRPGQNYEQYF
>TRBD2|15|TRBV7-7|TRBJ2-1|NA
TGTGCTAGCAGCTTAGGGACTAGCGGGGACAATGAGCAGTTCTTC
CASSLGTSGDNEQFF
>NA|16|TRBV4-2|TRBJ1-3|NA
TGTGCCAGCAGCCAAGTCGGGGGGGCGACTGGAAACACCATATATTTT
CASSQVGGATGNTIYF
>NA|12|TRBV10-3|TRBJ1-4|NA
TGTGCCATCAGGGCAGCTAATGAAAAACTGTTTTTT
CAIRAANEKLFF
>NA|16|TRBV10-3|TRBJ1-3|NA
TGTGCCATCAGTGAGACCCAGGGAGTATCTGGAAACACCATATATTTT
CAISETQGVSGNTIYF
>NA|15|TRBV30|TRBJ1-1|NA
TGTGCCTGGAGTTTGGTTCCCAAGGGTCACACTGAAGCTTTCTTT
CAWSLVPKGHTEAFF
>NA|17|TRBV6-1|TRBJ1-3|NA
TGTGCCAGCAGTGAAGCGCTTTACACAATCTCTGGAAACACCATATATTTT
CASSEALYTISGNTIYF
>NA|13|TRBV27|TRBJ1-5|NA
TGTGCCGGACGGGCAGCTAGCAATCAGCCCCAGCATTTT
CAGRAASNQPQHF
>NA|13|TRBV2|TRBJ2-7|NA
TGTGCCAGCAGTGAAGCGGCCTTCTACGAGCAGTACTTC
CASSEAAFYEQYF
>NA|12|TRBV18|TRBJ2-7|NA
TGTGCCAGCTCACCAGGCAGAGGGGAGCAGTACTTC
CASSPGRGEQYF
>NA|14|TRBV19|TRBJ1-4|NA
TGTGCCAGTAGTATTTCGCTAACTAATGAAAAACTGTTTTTT
CASSISLTNEKLFF
>TRBD2|17|TRBV6-2/TRBV6-3|TRBJ2-1|NA
TGTGCCAGCAGTTTCTACCGTAGCGGGAGGAGTCCGAATGAGCAGTTCTTC
CASSFYRSGRSPNEQFF
>TRBD2|15|TRBV30|TRBJ2-1|once
TGTGCCTGGAGTCCAGGACTAGACGTTTACAATGAGCAGTTCTTC
CAWSPGLDVYNEQFF
>NA|15|TRBV11-3|TRBJ1-5|NA
TGTGCCAGCAGCTTAGACTCAGGGTCAAATCAGCCCCAGCATTTT
CASSLDSGSNQPQHF
>TRBD2|17|TRBV4-1|TRBJ2-4|NA
TGCGCCAGCAGCCAAGATCGGGAGGGATGGGCCAAAAACATTCAGTACTTC
CASSQDREGWAKNIQYF
>NA|10|TRBV2|TRBJ1-2|NA
TGTGCCAGCAAGGGGATGTACTCCACCTTC
CASKGMYSTF
>TRBD1|19|TRBV4-1|TRBJ2-4|NA
TGCGCCAGCAGCCAGGAATTTCCCGACAGGGTCGCGGCCAAAAACATTCAGTACTTC
CASSQEFPDRVAAKNIQYF
>NA|16|TRBV6-2/TRBV6-3|TRBJ1-5|NA
TGTGCCAGCAGTTACACCCCGGACAGTTCTGTGGAGCCCCAGCATTTT
CASSYTPDSSVEPQHF